This passage covers 21 T cell receptor beta chains from one sample sequenced in a study of blood T cell repertoires in COVID-19. This table comes from immunoSEQ multiplex PCR, and its TCRdb copy is limited to in-frame clones, with some not included. The table includes about 200,000 clones, 88% detected once. Sequencing input: peripheral blood. Every receptor here comes from a human donor in a cohort sampled during active COVID-19.

This clone came up once. The chain is built from TRBV4-1 and TRBJ1-2; weak D call: TRBD1 (5 bases). Germline V CDR1 and CDR2: MGHRA, YSYEKL. Between the trimmed V and J ends, which lost 1 base and 7 bases, there was a span of 13 bases. The CDR3 has 14 residues. The CDR3 DNA reads TGCGCCAGCAGCCAAGGCATAACAGGACCTGGCTACACCTTC. This translates into CASSQGITGPGYTF.

The chain employs TRBV6-2 or TRBV6-3 and TRBJ1-2, with D perhaps TRBD1 (6 bases). Germline CDR1 is MNHEY and CDR2 is SVGEGT. The CDR3 has 14 residues. V shed 5 bases and J shed 6 bases, with 16 bases lying between them. Here the CDR3 DNA reads TGTGCCAGCAGTAATGCGGGGGGCATTGATGGCTACACCTTC. Translating gives CASSNAGGIDGYTF.

The rearrangement joins TRBV4-1 to TRBJ1-2; 8 nucleotides line up with TRBD1. The V gene's germline CDR1 is MGHRA and CDR2 YSYEKL. CDR3 size: 16 residues. J was trimmed by 8 bases and V by 3 bases; bases with no gene match: 14. CDR3 loop: CASSQAAYRGSHGYTF. CDR3 DNA: TGCGCCAGCAGCCAGGCAGCGTACAGGGGGTCTCACGGCTACACCTTC.

This clone is a singleton in its sample. V gene TRBV7-9 combines with J gene TRBJ1-2; D may be TRBD1 (5 bases). V lost 7 bases and J lost 8, with 17 bases in between. This CDR3 spans 13 amino acids. The V gene's germline CDR1 is SEHNR and CDR2 FQNEAQ (reference sequence). Here the CDR3 DNA reads TGTGCCAGCACCAATAGTGGGGGGAACGGCTACACCTTC. It yields the protein CASTNSGGNGYTF.

The chain is built from TRBV30 and TRBJ2-5; TRBD1 aligns across 8 bases. The CDR3 sequence is 14 residues long. Per germline, CDR1 GTSNPN and CDR2 SVGIG (reference sequence). V trimming: 2 bases; J trimming: 5 bases; junction bases outside the gene matches: 7. The CDR3 loop reads CAWSPQGARETQYF. The CDR3, as DNA: TGTGCCTGGAGTCCGCAGGGGGCGCGGGAGACCCAGTACTTC.

This sequence joins TRBV27 and TRBJ2-1, with 9 bases fitting TRBD2. The CDR3 length is 15 residues. The germline V gene encodes CDR1 MNHEY and CDR2 SMNVEV (reference sequence). V gave up 5 bases and J gave up 0 bases; unmatched junction bases: 2. The CDR3 DNA is TGTGCCAGCAGTGCACTAGCGGGCTCCTACAATGAGCAGTTCTTC. This translates into CASSALAGSYNEQFF.

The chain is built from TRBV6-5 and TRBJ1-4, with 9 bases fitting TRBD1. Germline assignment: CDR1 MNHEY and CDR2 SVGAGI. V lost 6 bases, J lost 8 bases, and 10 bases stayed unmatched. The CDR3 runs to 15 residues. The CDR3 DNA reads as TGTGCCAGCAGCCCCACAGGGGGCAGAGGAGAAAAACTGTTTTTT. Its protein product is CASSPTGGRGEKLFF.

The V gene is TRBV3-1 (or the pseudogene TRBV3-2), the J gene TRBJ1-2, with 8 bases lining up with TRBD1. The CDR3 consists of 16 residues. The V gene's germline CDR1 is LGHDT and CDR2 YNNKEL (reference sequence). Trimming at V came to 0 bases and at J to 8 bases, leaving 11 bases not matched to a gene. CDR3 sequence (DNA): TGTGCCAGCAGCCAAGAAAGGGGCCAGGGGGCGGAAGGCTACACCTTC. Protein: CASSQERGQGAEGYTF.

The rearrangement links TRBV5-4 to TRBJ2-1, with 10 nucleotides matching TRBD1. The CDR3 spans 16 residues. Trimming at V came to 2 bases and at J to 7 bases, leaving 9 bases not matched to a gene. The germline V gene encodes CDR1 SGHNT and CDR2 YYREEE (reference sequence). The CDR3: CASSFDGTGVGNEQFF. In DNA, the CDR3 is TGTGCCAGCAGCTTTGATGGGACAGGGGTCGGGAATGAGCAGTTCTTC.

The rearrangement joins TRBV30 to TRBJ2-1; 9 bases agree with TRBD2. The CDR3 length is 14 residues. V dropped 0 bases and J dropped 9; count of bases not matched to a gene: 6. In germline, CDR1 is GTSNPN, CDR2 SVGIG (reference sequence). In DNA, the CDR3 is TGTGCCTGGAGTGTCGGTAGCGGGAGCGTTGAGCAGTTCTTC. Translation gives CAWSVGSGSVEQFF.

The chain is built from TRBV25-1 and TRBJ1-4; TRBD1 matches 7 bases. The CDR3 is made up of 15 amino acids. Germline V gene data show CDR1 as MGHDK and CDR2 as SYGVNS. The V and J ends lost 3 bases and 5 bases, in that order; junction bases with no gene match: 6. The CDR3 loop reads CASSDLGGGNEKLFF. DNA for the CDR3: TGTGCCAGCAGTGACCTAGGGGGCGGGAATGAAAAACTGTTTTTT.

This clone was counted once. The chain carries TRBV3-1 (or the pseudogene TRBV3-2) and TRBJ2-3, with 10 bases matching TRBD2. This CDR3 is built from 13 residues. The junction had 7 bases not matched to a gene; V was cut back by 7 bases and J by 9 bases. Per germline, CDR1 LGHDT and CDR2 YNNKEL (reference sequence). The CDR3 DNA follows: TGTGCCAGCACGCCACTAGCGGGGAACACGCAGTATTTT. This encodes CASTPLAGNTQYF.

This chain uses TRBV27 with TRBJ2-1; a weak D match, TRBD2 (6 bases). CDR1 and CDR2 from the germline V gene are MNHEY and SMNVEV (reference sequence). V was shortened by 5 bases and J by 4 bases, with 12 bases between the two germline ends. CDR3 length: 14 amino acids. The CDR3 region is CASSAIAAYNEQFF. The CDR3 DNA is TGTGCCAGCAGTGCGATAGCGGCTTACAATGAGCAGTTCTTC.

This sequence joins TRBV6-2 or TRBV6-3 and TRBJ1-2; 7 positions agree with TRBD1. V was pared by 4 bases and J by 4 bases, with 3 bases of the junction left unmatched. In germline, CDR1 is MNHEY, CDR2 SVGEGT. This CDR3 has 13 amino acids. CDR3 sequence: CASSWSGGYGYTF. The CDR3 nucleotides read TGTGCCAGCAGTTGGTCAGGGGGCTATGGCTACACCTTC.

The V and J genes are TRBV3-1 (or the pseudogene TRBV3-2) and TRBJ2-5, with 11 bases aligning to TRBD1. Germline trimming cut 3 bases from V and 5 bases from J; bases unmatched to any gene: 11. Germline lookup yields CDR1 LGHDT and CDR2 YNNKEL (reference sequence). The CDR3 sequence is 17 residues long. This CDR3 is CASSHRTGGTFMETQYF. CDR3 nucleotides: TGTGCCAGCAGCCACCGGACAGGGGGCACTTTTATGGAGACCCAGTACTTC.

The chain carries TRBV20-1 and TRBJ1-2; D call uncertain. Per the germline V gene, CDR1 is DFQATT and CDR2 is SNEGSKA (reference sequence). This CDR3 is 11 amino acids long. Trimming removed 6 bases from V and 5 bases from J, with 10 bases in between. The CDR3, as DNA: TGCAGTGCCACAACGCTTTATGGCTACACCTTC. Translating it yields CSATTLYGYTF.

This chain connects TRBV6-6 to TRBJ1-4, with D perhaps TRBD1 (6 bases). From germline, CDR1 is MNHNY and CDR2 SVGAGI (reference sequence). V dropped 0 bases and J dropped 4 bases, with 9 bases sitting between them. The CDR3 is made up of 15 amino acids. DNA for the CDR3: TGTGCCAGCAGTTACTCGACAGGTTTTAATGAAAAACTGTTTTTT. This gives the protein CASSYSTGFNEKLFF.

In its sample, this clone was seen once. The chain is built from TRBV13 and TRBJ1-4; D is possibly TRBD1 (5 bases). Between the trimmed V and J ends, which lost 2 bases and 8 bases, there was a span of 15 bases. Germline assignment: CDR1 PRHDT and CDR2 FYEKMQ (reference sequence). This CDR3 spans 15 amino acids. In nucleotides, the CDR3 is TGTGCCAGCAGCTTACAGGGACTGGGTTTAGAAAAACTGTTTTTT. Its translation is CASSLQGLGLEKLFF.

The chain's CDR3 is CAWGRLAGVYEQYF. CDR3 coding DNA: TGTGCCTGGGGACGACTAGCGGGGGTATACGAGCAGTACTTC. V gene TRBV30 combines with J gene TRBJ2-7; 12 positions match TRBD2. Per germline, CDR1 GTSNPN and CDR2 SVGIG (reference sequence). The ends lost 5 bases at V and 4 bases at J; junction bases unmatched: 6. The CDR3 loop spans 14 amino acids.

This clone was picked up one time. CDR3 nucleotide sequence: TGCAGTGCTGGTGCGGACAGGAACTATGGCTACACCTTC. This translates into CSAGADRNYGYTF. V gene TRBV20-1 combines with J gene TRBJ1-2, with 7 nucleotides matching TRBD1. J was trimmed by 2 bases and V by 5 bases; bases with no gene match: 5. Germline V gene lookup returns CDR1 DFQATT and CDR2 SNEGSKA (reference sequence). This CDR3 is 13 amino acids long.

This clone was found a few times. The chain has TRBV19 and TRBJ2-7; the D gene is possibly TRBD2 (5 bases). Germline V gives CDR1 LNHDA, CDR2 SQIVND (reference sequence). There are 14 residues in the CDR3. V was shortened by 3 bases and J by 2 bases, with 11 bases between the two germline ends. The CDR3 loop is CASSMDSEPYEQYF. The DNA for the CDR3 is TGTGCCAGTAGTATGGACTCCGAGCCCTACGAGCAGTACTTC.